This TCR beta chain is drawn from a study of T cells in localized non-small cell lung cancer. This clone appeared once. The table came from immunoSEQ multiplex PCR; TCRdb's copy has only in-frame clones and leaves some out. The sample contains about 22,000 clones, more than 85% of which appear only once. Germline V gene lookup returns CDR1 SGHNT and CDR2 YYREEE (reference sequence). The V end was cut by 0 bases, the J end by 4 bases, with 10 bases between. The CDR3 length is 14 residues. The sequencing here drew on PBMCs, taken before any cancer treatment. The chain combines TRBV5-4 with TRBJ1-1; tentative D call: TRBD1 (5 bases). The TCR originated in a man between 40 and 70 years old with stage II squamous cell lung carcinoma. Here the CDR3 reads CASSLGKGSTEAFF. The CDR3 nucleotides are TGTGCCAGCAGCTTGGGAAAGGGGAGCACTGAAGCTTTCTTT.